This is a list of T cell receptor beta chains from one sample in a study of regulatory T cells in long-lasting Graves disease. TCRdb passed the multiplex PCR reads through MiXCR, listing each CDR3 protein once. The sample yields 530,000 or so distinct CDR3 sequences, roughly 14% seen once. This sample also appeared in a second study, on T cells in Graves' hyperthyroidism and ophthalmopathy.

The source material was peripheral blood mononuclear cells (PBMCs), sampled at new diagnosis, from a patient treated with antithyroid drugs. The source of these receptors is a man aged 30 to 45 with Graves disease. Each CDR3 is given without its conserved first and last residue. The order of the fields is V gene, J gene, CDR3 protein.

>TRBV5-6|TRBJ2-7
ASSSLPGSSLNEQY
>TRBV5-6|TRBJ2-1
ASSLSRGWMNEQF
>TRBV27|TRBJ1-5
ASSLSRIPYSNQPQH
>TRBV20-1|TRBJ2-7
SATSNQGGEQY
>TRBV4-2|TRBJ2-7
ASSQGSGAGGREQY
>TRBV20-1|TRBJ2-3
SVSSGSLPQY
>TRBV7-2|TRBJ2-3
ASSLQNRGSTDTQY
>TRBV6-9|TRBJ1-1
ASSYSKSVNTEAF
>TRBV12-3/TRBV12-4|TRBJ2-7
ASSLDHIRKQY
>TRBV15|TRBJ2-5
ATSRVGYQETQY
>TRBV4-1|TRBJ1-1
ASSQAWNTEAF